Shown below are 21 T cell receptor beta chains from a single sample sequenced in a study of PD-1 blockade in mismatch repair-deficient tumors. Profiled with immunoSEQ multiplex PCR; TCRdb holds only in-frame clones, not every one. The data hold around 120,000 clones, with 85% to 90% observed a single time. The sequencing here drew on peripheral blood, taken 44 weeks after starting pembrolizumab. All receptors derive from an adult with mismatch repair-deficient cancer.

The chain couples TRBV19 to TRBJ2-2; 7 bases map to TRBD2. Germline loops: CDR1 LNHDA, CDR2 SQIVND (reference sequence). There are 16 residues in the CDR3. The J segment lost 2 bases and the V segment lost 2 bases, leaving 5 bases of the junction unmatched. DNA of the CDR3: TGTGCCAGTAGTATAAGCGGGATTATTAACACCGGGGAGCTGTTTTTT. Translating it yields CASSISGIINTGELFF.

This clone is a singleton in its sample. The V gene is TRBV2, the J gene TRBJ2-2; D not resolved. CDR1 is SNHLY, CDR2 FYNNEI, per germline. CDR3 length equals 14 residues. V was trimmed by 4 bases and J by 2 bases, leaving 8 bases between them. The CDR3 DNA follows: TGTGCCAGCAGTGCGAACAGAAACACCGGGGAGCTGTTTTTT. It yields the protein CASSANRNTGELFF.

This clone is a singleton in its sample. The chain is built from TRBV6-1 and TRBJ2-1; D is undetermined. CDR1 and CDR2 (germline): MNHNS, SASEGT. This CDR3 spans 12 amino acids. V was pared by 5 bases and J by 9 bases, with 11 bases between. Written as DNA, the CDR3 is TGTGCCAGCAGTAATCGGTTAAGTGAGCAGTTCTTC. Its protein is CASSNRLSEQFF.

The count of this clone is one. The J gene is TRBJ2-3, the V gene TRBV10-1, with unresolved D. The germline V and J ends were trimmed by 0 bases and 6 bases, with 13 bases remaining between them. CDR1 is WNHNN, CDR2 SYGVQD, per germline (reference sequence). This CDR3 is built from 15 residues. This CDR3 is CASSESVRSRDTQYF. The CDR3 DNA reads TGCGCCAGCAGTGAGTCGGTTAGGAGTAGGGATACGCAGTATTTT.

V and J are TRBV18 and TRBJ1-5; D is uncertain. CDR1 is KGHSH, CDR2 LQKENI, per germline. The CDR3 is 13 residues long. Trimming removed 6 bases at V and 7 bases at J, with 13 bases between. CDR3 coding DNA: TGTGCCAGCTCCCACAACCGGGGACAGCCCCAGCATTTT. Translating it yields CASSHNRGQPQHF. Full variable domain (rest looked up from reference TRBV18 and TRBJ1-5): NAGVMQNPRHLVRRRGQEARLRCSPMKGHSHVYWYRQLPEEGLKFMVYLQKENIIDESGMPKERFSAEFPKEGPSILRIQQVVRGDSAAYFCASSHNRGQPQHFGDGTRLSIL.

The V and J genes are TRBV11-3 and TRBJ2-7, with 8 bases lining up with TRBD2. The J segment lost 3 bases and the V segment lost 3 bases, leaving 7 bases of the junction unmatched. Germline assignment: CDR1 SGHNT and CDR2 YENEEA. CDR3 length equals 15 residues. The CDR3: CASSLVSGDDYEQYF. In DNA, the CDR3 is TGTGCCAGCAGCTTGGTTAGCGGGGATGACTACGAGCAGTACTTC.

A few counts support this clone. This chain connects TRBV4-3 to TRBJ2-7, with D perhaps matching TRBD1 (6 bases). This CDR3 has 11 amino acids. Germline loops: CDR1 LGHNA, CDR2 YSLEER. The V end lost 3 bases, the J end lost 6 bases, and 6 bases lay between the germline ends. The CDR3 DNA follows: TGCGCCAGCAGCCAGGGGGCCGAGCAGTACTTC. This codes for CASSQGAEQYF.

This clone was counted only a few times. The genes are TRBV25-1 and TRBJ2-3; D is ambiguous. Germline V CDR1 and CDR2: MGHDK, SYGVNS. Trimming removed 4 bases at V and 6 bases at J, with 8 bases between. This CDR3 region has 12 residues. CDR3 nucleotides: TGTGCCAGCAGTGGGAGATGGGATACGCAGTATTTT. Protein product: CASSGRWDTQYF.

The CDR3 nucleotides read TGTGCCAGTAGCCCAGCGGGAGGGTACGAGCAGTACTTC. This sequence encodes CASSPAGGYEQYF. The chain links TRBV19 to TRBJ2-7; 10 bases match TRBD2. With V trimmed by 6 bases and J by 4 bases, 3 bases remained unmatched. Looked up from germline, CDR1 is LNHDA and CDR2 is SQIVND (reference sequence). The CDR3 covers 13 residues.

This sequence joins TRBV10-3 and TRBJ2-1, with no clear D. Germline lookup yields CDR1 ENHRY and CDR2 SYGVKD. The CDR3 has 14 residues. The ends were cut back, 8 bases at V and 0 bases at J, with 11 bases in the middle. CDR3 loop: CAIRDASSYNEQFF. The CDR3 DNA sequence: TGTGCCATCCGAGACGCAAGCTCCTACAATGAGCAGTTCTTC.

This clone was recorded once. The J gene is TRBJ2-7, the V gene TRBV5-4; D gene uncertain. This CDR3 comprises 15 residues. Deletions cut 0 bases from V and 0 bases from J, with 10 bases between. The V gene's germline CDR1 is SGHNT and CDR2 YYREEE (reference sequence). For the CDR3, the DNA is TGTGCCAGCAGCTTGGAGCCCGGAAGCTCCTACGAGCAGTACTTC. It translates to CASSLEPGSSYEQYF.

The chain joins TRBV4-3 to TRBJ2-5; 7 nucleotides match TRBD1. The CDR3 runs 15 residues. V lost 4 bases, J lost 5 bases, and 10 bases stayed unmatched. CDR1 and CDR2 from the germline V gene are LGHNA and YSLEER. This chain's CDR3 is CASSPTDRIGETQYF. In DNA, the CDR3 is TGCGCCAGCAGCCCTACGGACAGGATCGGTGAGACCCAGTACTTC.

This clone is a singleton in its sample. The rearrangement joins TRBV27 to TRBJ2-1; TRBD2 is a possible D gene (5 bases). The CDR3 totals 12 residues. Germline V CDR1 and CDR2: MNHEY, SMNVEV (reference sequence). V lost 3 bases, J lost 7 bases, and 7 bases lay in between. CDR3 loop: CASSFPGNEQFF. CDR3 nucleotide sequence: TGTGCCAGCAGTTTTCCGGGGAATGAGCAGTTCTTC.

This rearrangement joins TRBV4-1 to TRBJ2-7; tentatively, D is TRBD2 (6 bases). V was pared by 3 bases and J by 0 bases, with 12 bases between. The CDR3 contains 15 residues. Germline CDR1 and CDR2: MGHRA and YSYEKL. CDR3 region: CASSHRDSSSYEQYF. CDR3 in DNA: TGCGCCAGCAGCCATCGGGACTCTTCCTCCTACGAGCAGTACTTC.

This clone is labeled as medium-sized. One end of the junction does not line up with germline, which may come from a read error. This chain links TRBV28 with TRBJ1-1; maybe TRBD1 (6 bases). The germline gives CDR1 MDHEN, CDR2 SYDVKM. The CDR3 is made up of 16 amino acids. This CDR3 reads CASRLWGDTPNTEAFF. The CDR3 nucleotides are TGTGCCAGCAGATTATGGGGGGACACCCCGAACACTGAAGCTTTCTTT. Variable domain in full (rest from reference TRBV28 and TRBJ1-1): DVKVTQSSRYLVKRTGEKVFLECVQDMDHENMFWYRQDPGLGLRLIYFSYDVKMKEKGDIPEGYSVSREKKERFSLILESASTNQTSMYLCASRLWGDTPNTEAFFGQGTRLTVV.

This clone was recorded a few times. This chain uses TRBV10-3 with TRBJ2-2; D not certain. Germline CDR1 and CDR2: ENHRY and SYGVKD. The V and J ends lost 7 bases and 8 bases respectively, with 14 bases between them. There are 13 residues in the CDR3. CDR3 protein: CAITPAQRGELFF. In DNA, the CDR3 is TGTGCCATCACTCCAGCTCAGAGGGGGGAGCTGTTTTTT.

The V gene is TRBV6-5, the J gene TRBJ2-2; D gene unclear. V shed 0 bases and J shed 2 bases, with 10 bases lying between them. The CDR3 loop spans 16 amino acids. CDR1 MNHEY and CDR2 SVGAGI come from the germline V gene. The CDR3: CASSYSPEENTGELFF. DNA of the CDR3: TGTGCCAGCAGTTACTCCCCAGAGGAAAACACCGGGGAGCTGTTTTTT.

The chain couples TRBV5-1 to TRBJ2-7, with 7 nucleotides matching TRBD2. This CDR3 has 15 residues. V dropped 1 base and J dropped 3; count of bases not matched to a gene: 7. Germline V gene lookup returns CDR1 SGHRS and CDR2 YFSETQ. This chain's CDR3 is CASSLTGTTIYEQYF. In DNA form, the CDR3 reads TGCGCCAGCAGCTTGACCGGGACTACCATCTACGAGCAGTACTTC.

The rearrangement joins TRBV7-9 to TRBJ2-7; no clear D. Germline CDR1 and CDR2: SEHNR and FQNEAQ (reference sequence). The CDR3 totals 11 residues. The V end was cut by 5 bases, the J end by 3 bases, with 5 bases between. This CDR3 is CASSVGYEQYF. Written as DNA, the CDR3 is TGTGCCAGCAGCGTTGGCTACGAGCAGTACTTC.

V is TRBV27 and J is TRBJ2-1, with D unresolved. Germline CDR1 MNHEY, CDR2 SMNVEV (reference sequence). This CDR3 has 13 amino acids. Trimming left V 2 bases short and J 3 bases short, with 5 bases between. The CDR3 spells CASSLDFYNEQFF. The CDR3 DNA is TGTGCCAGCAGTTTAGACTTCTACAATGAGCAGTTCTTC.

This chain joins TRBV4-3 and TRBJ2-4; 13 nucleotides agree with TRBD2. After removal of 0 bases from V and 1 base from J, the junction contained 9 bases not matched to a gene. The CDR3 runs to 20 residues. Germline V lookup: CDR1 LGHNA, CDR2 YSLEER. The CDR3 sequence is CASSQDLLAGGPGAKNIQYF. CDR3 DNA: TGCGCCAGCAGCCAAGACTTACTAGCGGGAGGGCCGGGGGCCAAAAACATTCAGTACTTC.